One sample yielded the 25 T cell receptor beta chains listed below, sequenced in a study of technical replicates of blood from several donors. The data were produced by immunoSEQ multiplex PCR, yet TCRdb's version contains in-frame clones alone and is incomplete. The sample has approximately 80,000 clones; 95% to 98% are singletons. The source material was T cells isolated from PBMCs. Source of these receptors: a human donor in good health.

Only one count was recorded for this clone. V is TRBV7-9 and J is TRBJ2-3; D uncertain. The CDR3 runs to 13 residues. V gave up 5 bases and J gave up 3 bases, with 9 bases separating them. The germline V gene encodes CDR1 SEHNR and CDR2 FQNEAQ (reference sequence). The CDR3 DNA reads as TGTGCCAGCAGCCAAACCCAGACAGATACGCAGTATTTT. Protein: CASSQTQTDTQYF.

This chain uses TRBV5-6 with TRBJ1-6; the D is unclear. There are 14 residues in the CDR3. The V gene's germline CDR1 is SGHDT and CDR2 YYEEEE. Trimming stripped 4 bases from V and 7 bases from J, with 12 bases between. The CDR3 DNA reads as TGTGCCAGCAGCGTATACACCGGGAATTCACCCCTCCACTTT. Protein sequence: CASSVYTGNSPLHF.

The rearrangement uses TRBV19 and TRBJ2-3; D might be TRBD1 (6 bases). V was clipped by 5 bases and J by 0 bases, with 18 bases between them. CDR1 and CDR2 from the germline V gene are LNHDA and SQIVND (reference sequence). This CDR3 region has 17 residues. DNA of the CDR3: TGTGCCAGTAGTTTGGGACAAATCTTCTCTAGCACAGATACGCAGTATTTT. Translation: CASSLGQIFSSTDTQYF.

This rearrangement joins TRBV30 to TRBJ2-2; 14 bases are shared with TRBD2. Germline lookup yields CDR1 GTSNPN and CDR2 SVGIG (reference sequence). Trimming cost V 5 bases and J 0 bases; bases outside gene matches: 11. The CDR3 loop spans 19 amino acids. The CDR3 loop reads CAWLRLRTSGGTNTGELFF. For the CDR3, the DNA is TGTGCCTGGTTAAGACTCCGGACTAGCGGGGGGACGAACACCGGGGAGCTGTTTTTT.

The gene calls are TRBV9 and TRBJ2-1; 8 bases are shared with TRBD1. Germline values: CDR1 SGDLS, CDR2 YYNGEE. J gave up 2 bases and V 4 bases, and 5 bases lay outside the gene matches. The CDR3 has 15 residues. The CDR3 is CASSPVRGPYNEQFF. Written as DNA, the CDR3 is TGTGCCAGCAGCCCGGTCAGGGGGCCCTACAATGAGCAGTTCTTC.

This sequence joins TRBV7-9 and TRBJ1-4; no clear D gene. The germline V gene encodes CDR1 SEHNR and CDR2 FQNEAQ (reference sequence). The V end was cut by 2 bases, the J end by 10 bases, with 14 bases between. The CDR3 has 14 amino acids. CDR3 coding DNA: TGTGCCAGCAGCTTAAGTGAACAATCGGGAAAACTGTTTTTT. It encodes CASSLSEQSGKLFF.

This chain joins TRBV5-4 and TRBJ2-7; D is unresolved. The CDR3 has 13 residues. V was pared by 0 bases and J by 3 bases, with 7 bases between. The germline V gene has CDR1 SGHNT and CDR2 YYREEE (reference sequence). The CDR3 region is CASSLGSVYEQYF. The CDR3 region has the DNA TGTGCCAGCAGCTTGGGGTCGGTCTACGAGCAGTACTTC.

This chain links TRBV19 with TRBJ1-5; 8 positions agree with TRBD1. Germline assignment: CDR1 LNHDA and CDR2 SQIVND (reference sequence). V trimming: 7 bases; J trimming: 6 bases; junction bases outside the gene matches: 11. This CDR3 region has 15 residues. CDR3: CASMGARGQGQPQHF. The CDR3 nucleotides read TGTGCCAGTATGGGCGCCAGGGGGCAGGGTCAGCCCCAGCATTTT.

This chain links TRBV4-2 with TRBJ1-2; the D gene is possibly TRBD1 (6 bases). The germline V and J ends were trimmed by 1 base and 4 bases, with 13 bases remaining between them. CDR1 LGHNA and CDR2 YNFKEQ come from the germline V gene. The CDR3 is made up of 15 amino acids. CDR3 in amino acids: CASSQGTEGIYGYTF. CDR3 nucleotides: TGTGCCAGCAGCCAAGGGACAGAAGGTATCTATGGCTACACCTTC.

The rearrangement links TRBV27 to TRBJ1-2; D unresolved. Trimming stripped 4 bases from V and 6 bases from J, with 18 bases between. CDR1 and CDR2 from the germline V gene are MNHEY and SMNVEV (reference sequence). CDR3 length equals 15 residues. DNA of the CDR3: TGTGCCAGCAGTTACGGGGTCGGTTTGGTTCATGGCTACACCTTC. Its protein is CASSYGVGLVHGYTF.

DNA for the CDR3: TGTGCCAGCACGCGGTGGGGCGGTGGCTACACCTTC. Amino acid sequence: CASTRWGGGYTF. The rearrangement joins TRBV6-5 to TRBJ1-2, with a tentative D call TRBD1 (5 bases). Germline V gene lookup returns CDR1 MNHEY and CDR2 SVGAGI. CDR3 size: 12 residues. V was pared by 7 bases and J by 7 bases, with 13 bases between.

V gene TRBV9 combines with J gene TRBJ1-2; TRBD1 matches at 7 bases. This CDR3 contains 15 residues. Trimming cost V 3 bases and J 1 base; bases outside gene matches: 6. Per the germline V gene, CDR1 is SGDLS and CDR2 is YYNGEE. The CDR3, as DNA: TGTGCCAGCAGCGGAACCCGGGACAGTAACTATGGCTACACCTTC. It yields the protein CASSGTRDSNYGYTF.

The chain couples TRBV6-5 to TRBJ2-4; the D gene is possibly TRBD2 (5 bases). The CDR3 is 11 amino acids. Germline assignment: CDR1 MNHEY and CDR2 SVGAGI. The V and J ends lost 8 bases and 9 bases respectively, with 11 bases between them. CDR3 DNA: TGTGCCAGCCTCCGGGCGGGCATTCAGTACTTC. This encodes CASLRAGIQYF.

The chain couples TRBV6-1 to TRBJ1-2; D not certain. The CDR3 runs to 14 residues. Trimming shortened V by 6 bases and J by 3 bases, and 14 bases separated the two germline ends. Germline V gene data show CDR1 as MNHNS and CDR2 as SASEGT. CDR3 nucleotides: TGTGCCAGCAGCTTGGCGGCCGGCGACTATGGCTACACCTTC. Translating gives CASSLAAGDYGYTF.

V is TRBV7-9 and J is TRBJ2-7, with 9 nucleotides matching TRBD2. V lost 4 bases and J lost 6; bases outside the gene matches: 7. The CDR3 loop spans 14 amino acids. The germline V gene encodes CDR1 SEHNR and CDR2 FQNEAQ (reference sequence). The CDR3 sequence: CASSSTGTSSEQYF. Here the CDR3 DNA reads TGTGCCAGCAGCTCGACCGGGACTAGCTCCGAGCAGTACTTC.

The chain carries TRBV9 and TRBJ1-2; weak D call: TRBD1 (5 bases). The CDR3 length is 15 residues. Germline CDR1 SGDLS, CDR2 YYNGEE. Deletions cut 3 bases from V and 3 bases from J, with 15 bases between. CDR3 amino acids: CASSAGGGFHYGYTF. In nucleotides, the CDR3 is TGTGCCAGCAGCGCGGGGGGAGGGTTTCACTATGGCTACACCTTC.

This chain joins TRBV5-5 and TRBJ2-1; the match to TRBD2 covers 8 bases. The germline gives CDR1 SGHKS, CDR2 YYEKEE (reference sequence). J was trimmed by 5 bases and V by 2 bases; bases with no gene match: 12. CDR3 length: 17 residues. In DNA, the CDR3 is TGTGCCAGCAGCTTCGGAATAGCGGGGATACCACACAATGAGCAGTTCTTC. This codes for CASSFGIAGIPHNEQFF.

The V gene is TRBV10-3, the J gene TRBJ2-7; D is ambiguous. Germline loops: CDR1 ENHRY, CDR2 SYGVKD. Trimming pared 0 bases from V and 6 bases from J, leaving 6 bases between. The length of the CDR3 is 12 residues. The CDR3 is CAISESVLEQYF. DNA for the CDR3: TGTGCCATCAGTGAGTCGGTACTCGAGCAGTACTTC.

The chain employs TRBV7-9 and TRBJ2-2; D gene unclear. The CDR3 totals 16 residues. CDR1 and CDR2 from the germline V gene are SEHNR and FQNEAQ (reference sequence). V was cut by 6 bases and J by 0 bases, with 14 bases left in between. This chain's CDR3 is CASSPMAQPNTGELFF. The CDR3 DNA reads TGTGCCAGCAGTCCCATGGCACAGCCGAACACCGGGGAGCTGTTTTTT.

The J gene is TRBJ2-1, the V gene TRBV5-1, with 13 bases lining up with TRBD2. Looked up from germline, CDR1 is SGHRS and CDR2 is YFSETQ. With V trimmed by 0 bases and J by 8 bases, 8 bases remained unmatched. The CDR3 has 17 amino acids. The CDR3 spells CASSLALGLAGFDEQFF. The CDR3 DNA is TGCGCCAGCAGCTTGGCCCTGGGACTAGCGGGGTTCGATGAGCAGTTCTTC.

The rearrangement uses TRBV7-3 and TRBJ2-3; D is possibly TRBD2 (6 bases). The CDR3 has 14 amino acids. Trimming removed 1 base at V and 4 bases at J, with 9 bases between. Germline V gives CDR1 SGHTA, CDR2 FQGTGA. The CDR3 DNA follows: TGTGCCAGCAGCTTAAGACCGGGAGCAGATACGCAGTATTTT. The encoded protein is CASSLRPGADTQYF. Based on the CDR3 plus reference TRBV7-3 and TRBJ2-3, the full variable domain is GAGVSQTPSNKVTEKGKYVELRCDPISGHTALYWYRQSLGQGPEFLIYFQGTGAADDSGLPNDRFFAVRPEGSVSTLKIQRTERGDSAVYLCASSLRPGADTQYFGPGTRLTVL.

The chain uses TRBV12-2 and TRBJ2-3; the table gives TRBD2 as D, unverified against the DNA. TRBV12-2 is an annotated pseudogene. The CDR3 is 16 amino acids. This chain's CDR3 is CASRRAAAPRTDTQYF. The CDR3 DNA sequence: TGTGCAAGTCGCCGAGCAGCGGCACCCCGCACAGATACGCAGTATTTT.

The chain links TRBV18 to TRBJ2-4; 10 nucleotides match TRBD2. The germline gives CDR1 KGHSH, CDR2 LQKENI. The J segment lost 8 bases and the V segment lost 0 bases, leaving 7 bases of the junction unmatched. CDR3 size: 16 residues. In nucleotides, the CDR3 is TGTGCCAGCTCACCACCTGTTAGCGGGAGGATTGACATTCAGTACTTC. This encodes CASSPPVSGRIDIQYF.

The gene calls are TRBV4-1 and TRBJ1-5; D is unresolved. Germline V CDR1 and CDR2: MGHRA, YSYEKL. The CDR3 runs to 15 residues. V was shortened by 0 bases and J by 0 bases, with 6 bases between the two germline ends. CDR3 sequence reads: CASSQEPNSNQPQHF. In nucleotides, the CDR3 is TGCGCCAGCAGCCAAGAGCCTAATAGCAATCAGCCCCAGCATTTT.

The rearrangement links TRBV6-5 to TRBJ1-1; tentative D call: TRBD1 (5 bases). The CDR3 is made up of 14 amino acids. V dropped 4 bases and J dropped 4 bases, with 13 bases sitting between them. Germline V gene data show CDR1 as MNHEY and CDR2 as SVGAGI. The CDR3 DNA reads as TGTGCCAGCAGTTTTAAGGGGCTGGGCACTGAAGCTTTCTTT. Translated: CASSFKGLGTEAFF.